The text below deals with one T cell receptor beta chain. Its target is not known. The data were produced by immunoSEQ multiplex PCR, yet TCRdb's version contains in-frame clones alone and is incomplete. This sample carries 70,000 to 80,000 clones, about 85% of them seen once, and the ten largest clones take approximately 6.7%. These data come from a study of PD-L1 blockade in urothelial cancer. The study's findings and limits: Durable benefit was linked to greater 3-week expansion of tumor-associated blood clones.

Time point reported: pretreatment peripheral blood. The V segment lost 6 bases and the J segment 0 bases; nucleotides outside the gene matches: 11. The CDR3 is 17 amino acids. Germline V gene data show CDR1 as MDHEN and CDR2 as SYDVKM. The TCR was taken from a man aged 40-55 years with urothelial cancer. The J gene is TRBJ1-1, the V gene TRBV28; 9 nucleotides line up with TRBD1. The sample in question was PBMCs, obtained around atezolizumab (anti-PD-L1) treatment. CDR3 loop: CASSQIGDRAMNTEAFF. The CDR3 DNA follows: TGTGCCAGCAGCCAAATAGGGGACAGGGCCATGAACACTGAAGCTTTCTTT.